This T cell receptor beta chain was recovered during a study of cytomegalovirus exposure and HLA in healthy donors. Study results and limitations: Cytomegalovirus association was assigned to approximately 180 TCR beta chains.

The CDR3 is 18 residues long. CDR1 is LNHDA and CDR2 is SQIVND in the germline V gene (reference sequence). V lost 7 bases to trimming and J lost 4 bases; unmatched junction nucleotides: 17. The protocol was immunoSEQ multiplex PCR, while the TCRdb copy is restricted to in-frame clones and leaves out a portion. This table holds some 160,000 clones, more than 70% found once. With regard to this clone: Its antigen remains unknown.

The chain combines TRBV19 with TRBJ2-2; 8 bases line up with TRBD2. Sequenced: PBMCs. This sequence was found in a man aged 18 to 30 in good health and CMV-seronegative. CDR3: CASTSGFRGRLGTGELFF. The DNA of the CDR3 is TGTGCCAGTACCTCTGGGTTTCGCGGGAGGCTAGGCACCGGGGAGCTGTTTTTT.